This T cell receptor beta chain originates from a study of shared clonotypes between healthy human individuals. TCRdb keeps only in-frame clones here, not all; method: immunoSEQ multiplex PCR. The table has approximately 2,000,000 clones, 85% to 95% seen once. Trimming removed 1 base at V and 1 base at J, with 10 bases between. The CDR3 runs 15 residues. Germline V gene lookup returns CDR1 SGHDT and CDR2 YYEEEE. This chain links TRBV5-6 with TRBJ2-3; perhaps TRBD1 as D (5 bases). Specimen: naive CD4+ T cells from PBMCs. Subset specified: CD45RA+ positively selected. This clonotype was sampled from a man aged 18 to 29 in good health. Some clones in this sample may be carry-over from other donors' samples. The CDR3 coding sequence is TGTGCCAGCAGCTTGACAGGCCGGCGCACAGATACGCAGTATTTT. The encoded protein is CASSLTGRRTDTQYF.